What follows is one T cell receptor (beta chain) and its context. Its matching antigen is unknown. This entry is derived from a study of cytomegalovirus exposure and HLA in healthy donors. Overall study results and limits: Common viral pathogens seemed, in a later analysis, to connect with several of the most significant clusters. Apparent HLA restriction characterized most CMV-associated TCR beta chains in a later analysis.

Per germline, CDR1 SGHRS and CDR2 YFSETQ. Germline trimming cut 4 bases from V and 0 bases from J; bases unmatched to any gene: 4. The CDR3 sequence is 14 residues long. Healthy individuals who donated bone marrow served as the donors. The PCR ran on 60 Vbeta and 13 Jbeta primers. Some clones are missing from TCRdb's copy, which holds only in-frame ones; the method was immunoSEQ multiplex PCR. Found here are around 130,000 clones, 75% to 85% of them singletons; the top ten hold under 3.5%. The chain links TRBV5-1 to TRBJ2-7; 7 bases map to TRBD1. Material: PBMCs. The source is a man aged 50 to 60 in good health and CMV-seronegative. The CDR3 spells CASSPDRSSYEQYF. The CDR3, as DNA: TGCGCCAGCAGCCCGGACAGGAGCTCCTACGAGCAGTACTTC. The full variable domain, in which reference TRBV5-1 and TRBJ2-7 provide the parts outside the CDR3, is KAGVTQTPRYLIKTRGQQVTLSCSPISGHRSVSWYQQTPGQGLQFLFEYFSETQRNKGNFPGRFSGRQFSNSRSEMNVSTLELGDSALYLCASSPDRSSYEQYFGPGTRLTVT.